Here is one TCR beta chain with its context. The CDR3 extends over 15 amino acids. Trimming at V came to 5 bases and at J to 6 bases, leaving 9 bases not matched to a gene. Germline V lookup: CDR1 SGHRS, CDR2 YFSETQ. Assay used: immunoSEQ multiplex PCR; TCRdb lists only in-frame clones, some missing. The sample holds fewer than 35,000 clones, roughly 90% seen once. These data are taken from a study of PD-1 and CTLA-4 blockade in melanoma. The chain uses TRBV5-1 and TRBJ1-5; 9 nucleotides match TRBD1. This receptor was identified in a human donor with melanoma. Material: CD8+ T cells from peripheral blood, obtained from a patient given anti-PD-1 treatment. The CDR3 DNA follows: TGCGCCAGCAGACCCGGGACAGGGATCGGTCAGCCCCAGCATTTT. Translated: CASRPGTGIGQPQHF. The complete variable domain, with remaining parts taken from reference TRBV5-1 and TRBJ1-5, reads KAGVTQTPRYLIKTRGQQVTLSCSPISGHRSVSWYQQTPGQGLQFLFEYFSETQRNKGNFPGRFSGRQFSNSRSEMNVSTLELGDSALYLCASRPGTGIGQPQHFGDGTRLSIL.